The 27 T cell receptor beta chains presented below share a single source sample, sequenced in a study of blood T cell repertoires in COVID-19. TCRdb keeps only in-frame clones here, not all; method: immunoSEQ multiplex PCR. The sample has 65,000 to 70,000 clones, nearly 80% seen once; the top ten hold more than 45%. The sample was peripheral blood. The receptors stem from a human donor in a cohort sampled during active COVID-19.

In DNA, the CDR3 is TGTGCCAGCAGTTTGCGGACTAGCGGGAGTTCCGAGCAGTACTTC. Its protein product is CASSLRTSGSSEQYF. This chain connects TRBV28 to TRBJ2-7; 13 nucleotides match TRBD2. V dropped 3 bases and J dropped 6; count of bases not matched to a gene: 5. The CDR3 has 15 residues. Germline CDR1 is MDHEN and CDR2 is SYDVKM.

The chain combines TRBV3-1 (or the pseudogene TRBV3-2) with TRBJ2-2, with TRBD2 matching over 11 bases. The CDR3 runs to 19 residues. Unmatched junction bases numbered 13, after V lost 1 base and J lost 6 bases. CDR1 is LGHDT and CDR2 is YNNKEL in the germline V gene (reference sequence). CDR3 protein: CASSQGIRTSGSLAGELFF. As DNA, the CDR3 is TGTGCCAGCAGCCAAGGCATTCGAACTAGCGGGAGCTTGGCCGGGGAGCTGTTTTTT.

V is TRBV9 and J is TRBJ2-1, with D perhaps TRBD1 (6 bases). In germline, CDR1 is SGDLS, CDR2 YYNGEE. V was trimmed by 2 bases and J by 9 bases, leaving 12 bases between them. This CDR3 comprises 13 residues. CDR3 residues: CASSVNREGEQFF. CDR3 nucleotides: TGTGCCAGCAGCGTGAACAGGGAAGGTGAGCAGTTCTTC.

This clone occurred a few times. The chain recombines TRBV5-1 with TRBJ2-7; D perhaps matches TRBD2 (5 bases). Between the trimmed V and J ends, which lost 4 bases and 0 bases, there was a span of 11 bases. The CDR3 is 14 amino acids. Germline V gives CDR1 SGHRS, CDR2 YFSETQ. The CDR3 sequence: CASSLSRDSYEQYF. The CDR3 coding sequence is TGCGCCAGCAGCCTCAGCCGGGACTCCTACGAGCAGTACTTC.

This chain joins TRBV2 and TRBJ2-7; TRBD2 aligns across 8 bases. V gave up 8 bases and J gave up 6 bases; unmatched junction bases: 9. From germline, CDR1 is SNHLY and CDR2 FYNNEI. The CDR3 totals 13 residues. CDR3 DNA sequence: TGTGCCAGCGCGGTAGCCCTAGCGGGCGAGCAGTACTTC. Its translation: CASAVALAGEQYF.

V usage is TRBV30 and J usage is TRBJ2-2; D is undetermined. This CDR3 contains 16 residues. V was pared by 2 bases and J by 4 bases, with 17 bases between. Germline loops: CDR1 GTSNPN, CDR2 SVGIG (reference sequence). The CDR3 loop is CAWSPMGRRGTGELFF. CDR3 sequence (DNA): TGTGCCTGGAGTCCCATGGGTCGACGAGGCACCGGGGAGCTGTTTTTT. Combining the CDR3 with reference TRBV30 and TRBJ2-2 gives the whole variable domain SQTIHQWPATLVQPVGSPLSLECTVEGTSNPNLYWYRQAAGRGLQLLFYSVGIGQISSEVPQNLSASRPQDRQFILSSKKLLLSDSGFYLCAWSPMGRRGTGELFFGEGSRLTVL.

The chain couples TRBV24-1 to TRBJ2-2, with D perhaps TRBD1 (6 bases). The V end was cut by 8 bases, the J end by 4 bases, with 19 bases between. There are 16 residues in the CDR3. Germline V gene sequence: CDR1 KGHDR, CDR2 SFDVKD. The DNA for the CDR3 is TGTGCCACCAAGGGTAAACAGGGTTTGCGCACCGGGGAGCTGTTTTTT. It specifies CATKGKQGLRTGELFF.

CDR3 sequence reads: CASSLADRLSEKLFF. The CDR3 bases are TGTGCCAGCAGCTTAGCGGACAGATTAAGTGAAAAACTGTTTTTT. The chain links TRBV7-9 to TRBJ1-4; D is possibly TRBD1 (6 bases). The V end lost 0 bases, the J end lost 7 bases, and 12 bases lay between the germline ends. CDR1 is SEHNR, CDR2 FQNEAQ, per germline (reference sequence). This CDR3 is built from 15 residues.

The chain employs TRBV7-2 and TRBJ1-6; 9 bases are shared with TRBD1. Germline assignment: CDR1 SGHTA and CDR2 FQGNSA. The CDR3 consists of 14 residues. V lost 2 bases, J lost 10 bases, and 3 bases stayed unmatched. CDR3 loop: CASSLRQGGSPLHF. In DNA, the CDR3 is TGTGCCAGCAGCTTACGACAGGGGGGCTCACCCCTCCACTTT.

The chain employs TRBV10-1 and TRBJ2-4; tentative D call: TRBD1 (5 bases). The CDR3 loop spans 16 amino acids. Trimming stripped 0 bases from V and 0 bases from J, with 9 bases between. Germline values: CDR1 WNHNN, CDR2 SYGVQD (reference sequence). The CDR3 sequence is CASSESLGQAKNIQYF. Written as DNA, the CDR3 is TGCGCCAGCAGTGAGTCGCTGGGGCAAGCCAAAAACATTCAGTACTTC.

As DNA, the CDR3 is TGTGCCAGCTCAGCCAGGGATTCCTACGAGCAGTACTTC. Amino acids: CASSARDSYEQYF. The chain is built from TRBV18 and TRBJ2-7; the D gene is possibly TRBD1 (5 bases). The length of the CDR3 is 13 residues. Trimming left V 5 bases short and J 1 base short, with 9 bases between. The germline V gene encodes CDR1 KGHSH and CDR2 LQKENI.

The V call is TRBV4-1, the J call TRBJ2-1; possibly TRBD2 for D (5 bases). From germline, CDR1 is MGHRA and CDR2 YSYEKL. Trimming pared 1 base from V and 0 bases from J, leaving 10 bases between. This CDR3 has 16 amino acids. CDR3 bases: TGCGCCAGCAGCCAAGTGGACTTGATCTCCTACAATGAGCAGTTCTTC. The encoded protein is CASSQVDLISYNEQFF.

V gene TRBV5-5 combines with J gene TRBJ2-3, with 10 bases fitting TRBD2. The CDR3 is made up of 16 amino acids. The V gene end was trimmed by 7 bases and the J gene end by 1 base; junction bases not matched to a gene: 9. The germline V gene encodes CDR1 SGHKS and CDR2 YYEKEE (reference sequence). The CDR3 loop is CASVPTGTSGTDTQYF. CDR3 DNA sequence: TGTGCCAGCGTACCGACCGGGACTAGCGGCACAGATACGCAGTATTTT.

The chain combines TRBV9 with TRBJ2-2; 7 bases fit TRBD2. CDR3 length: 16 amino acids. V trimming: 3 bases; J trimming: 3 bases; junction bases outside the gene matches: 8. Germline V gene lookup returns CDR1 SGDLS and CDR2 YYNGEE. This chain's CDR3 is CASSALGGGYTGELFF. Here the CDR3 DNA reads TGTGCCAGCAGCGCCCTCGGCGGGGGATACACCGGGGAGCTGTTTTTT. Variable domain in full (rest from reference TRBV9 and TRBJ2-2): DSGVTQTPKHLITATGQRVTLRCSPRSGDLSVYWYQQSLDQGLQFLIQYYNGEERAKGNILERFSAQQFPDLHSELNLSSLELGDSALYFCASSALGGGYTGELFFGEGSRLTVL.

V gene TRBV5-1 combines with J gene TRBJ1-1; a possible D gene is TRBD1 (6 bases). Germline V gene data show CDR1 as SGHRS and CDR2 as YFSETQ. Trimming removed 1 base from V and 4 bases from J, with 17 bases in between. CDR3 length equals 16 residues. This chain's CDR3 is CASSLQTAGDGTEAFF. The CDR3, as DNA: TGCGCCAGCAGCTTGCAGACAGCAGGGGATGGCACTGAAGCTTTCTTT.

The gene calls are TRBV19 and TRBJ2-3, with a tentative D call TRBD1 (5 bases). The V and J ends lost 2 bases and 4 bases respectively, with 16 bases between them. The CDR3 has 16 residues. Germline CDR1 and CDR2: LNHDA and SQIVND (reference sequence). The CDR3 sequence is CASSILGRVLADTQYF. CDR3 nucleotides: TGTGCCAGTAGTATACTGGGCAGGGTTCTCGCAGATACGCAGTATTTT.

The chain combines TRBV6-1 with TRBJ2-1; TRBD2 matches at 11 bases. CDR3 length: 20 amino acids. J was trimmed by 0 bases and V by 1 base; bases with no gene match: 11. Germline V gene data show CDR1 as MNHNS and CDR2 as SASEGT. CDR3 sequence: CASSEGVGLAAIFSYNEQFF. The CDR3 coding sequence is TGTGCCAGCAGTGAAGGGGTGGGACTAGCGGCAATCTTCTCCTACAATGAGCAGTTCTTC.

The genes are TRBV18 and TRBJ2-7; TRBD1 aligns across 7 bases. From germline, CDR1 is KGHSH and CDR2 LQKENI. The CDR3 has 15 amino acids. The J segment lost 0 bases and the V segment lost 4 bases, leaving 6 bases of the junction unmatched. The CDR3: CASSQTRQGSYEQYF. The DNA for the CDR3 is TGTGCCAGCTCACAGACTCGACAGGGCTCCTACGAGCAGTACTTC. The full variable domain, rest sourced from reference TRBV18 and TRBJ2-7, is NAGVMQNPRHLVRRRGQEARLRCSPMKGHSHVYWYRQLPEEGLKFMVYLQKENIIDESGMPKERFSAEFPKEGPSILRIQQVVRGDSAAYFCASSQTRQGSYEQYFGPGTRLTVT.

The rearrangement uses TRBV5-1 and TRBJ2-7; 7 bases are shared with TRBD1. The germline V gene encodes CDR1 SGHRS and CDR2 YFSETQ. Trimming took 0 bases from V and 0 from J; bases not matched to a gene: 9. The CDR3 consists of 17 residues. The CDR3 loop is CASSLGPGTASSYEQYF. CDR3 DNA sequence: TGCGCCAGCAGCTTGGGCCCCGGGACAGCTAGCTCCTACGAGCAGTACTTC.

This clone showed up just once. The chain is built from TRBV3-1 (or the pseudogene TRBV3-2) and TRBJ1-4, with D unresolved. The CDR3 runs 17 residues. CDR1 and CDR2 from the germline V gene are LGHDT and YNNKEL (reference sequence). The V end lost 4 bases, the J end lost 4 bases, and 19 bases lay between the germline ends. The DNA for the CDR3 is TGTGCCAGCAGCCGGACCGGGAGCCTCGGTGGTAATGAAAAACTGTTTTTT. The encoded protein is CASSRTGSLGGNEKLFF.

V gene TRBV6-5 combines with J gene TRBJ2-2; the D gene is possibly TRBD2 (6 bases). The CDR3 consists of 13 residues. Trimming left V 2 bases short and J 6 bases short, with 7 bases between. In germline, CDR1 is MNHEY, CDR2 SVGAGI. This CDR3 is CASSYTGAGELFF. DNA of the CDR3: TGTGCCAGCAGTTACACGGGGGCCGGGGAGCTGTTTTTT.

DNA of the CDR3: TGTGCCAGCAGTTTCGCGGGAGCACCAGATACGCAGTATTTT. Amino acids: CASSFAGAPDTQYF. The J gene is TRBJ2-3, the V gene TRBV27, with 7 bases identical to TRBD2. Per germline, CDR1 MNHEY and CDR2 SMNVEV (reference sequence). The CDR3 is 14 residues long. V shed 3 bases, J shed 4 bases, and the junction held 4 bases outside the gene matches.

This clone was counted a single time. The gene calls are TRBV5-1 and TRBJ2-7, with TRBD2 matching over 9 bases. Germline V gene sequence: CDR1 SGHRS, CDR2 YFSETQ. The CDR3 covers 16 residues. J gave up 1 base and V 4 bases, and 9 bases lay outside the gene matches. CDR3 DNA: TGCGCCAGCAGCGCCGGGACTAGCTGGCCATCCTACGAGCAGTACTTC. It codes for CASSAGTSWPSYEQYF.

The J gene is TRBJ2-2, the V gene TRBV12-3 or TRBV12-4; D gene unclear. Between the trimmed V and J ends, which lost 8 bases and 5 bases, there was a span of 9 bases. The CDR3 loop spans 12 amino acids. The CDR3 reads CASPSVTGELFF. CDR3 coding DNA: TGTGCCAGCCCCTCGGTGACCGGGGAGCTGTTTTTT.

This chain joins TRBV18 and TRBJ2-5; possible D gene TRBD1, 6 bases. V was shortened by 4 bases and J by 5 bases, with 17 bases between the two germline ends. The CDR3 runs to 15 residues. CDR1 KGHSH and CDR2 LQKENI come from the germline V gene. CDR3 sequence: CASSQSGASLETQYF. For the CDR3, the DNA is TGTGCCAGCTCACAATCAGGGGCATCACTGGAGACCCAGTACTTC.

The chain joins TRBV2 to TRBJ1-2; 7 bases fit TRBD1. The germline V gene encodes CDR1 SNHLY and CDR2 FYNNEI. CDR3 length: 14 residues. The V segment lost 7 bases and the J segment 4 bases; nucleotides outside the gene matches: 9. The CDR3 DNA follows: TGTGCCAGCATGAAGACCCGGGACAGCTATGGCTACACCTTC. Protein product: CASMKTRDSYGYTF.

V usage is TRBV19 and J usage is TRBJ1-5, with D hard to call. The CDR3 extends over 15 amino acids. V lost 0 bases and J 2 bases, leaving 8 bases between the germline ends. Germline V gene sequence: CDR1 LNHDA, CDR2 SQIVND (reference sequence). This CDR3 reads CASSIDSGGNQPQHF. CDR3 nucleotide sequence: TGTGCCAGTAGTATAGATTCCGGGGGCAATCAGCCCCAGCATTTT.